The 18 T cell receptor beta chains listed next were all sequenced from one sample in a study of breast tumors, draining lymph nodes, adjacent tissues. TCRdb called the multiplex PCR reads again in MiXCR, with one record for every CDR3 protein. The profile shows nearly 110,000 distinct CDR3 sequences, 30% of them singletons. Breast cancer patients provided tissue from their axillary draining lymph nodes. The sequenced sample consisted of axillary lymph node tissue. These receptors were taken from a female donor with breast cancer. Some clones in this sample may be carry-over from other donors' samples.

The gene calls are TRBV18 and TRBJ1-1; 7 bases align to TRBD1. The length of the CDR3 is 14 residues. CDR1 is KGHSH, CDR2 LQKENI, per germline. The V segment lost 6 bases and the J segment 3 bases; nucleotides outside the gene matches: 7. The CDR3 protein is CASSPGQRDTEAFF. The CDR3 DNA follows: TGTGCCAGCTCGCCGGGACAGAGAGACACTGAAGCTTTCTTT. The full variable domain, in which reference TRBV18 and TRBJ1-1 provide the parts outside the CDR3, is NAGVMQNPRHLVRRRGQEARLRCSPMKGHSHVYWYRQLPEEGLKFMVYLQKENIIDESGMPKERFSAEFPKEGPSILRIQQVVRGDSAAYFCASSPGQRDTEAFFGQGTRLTVV.

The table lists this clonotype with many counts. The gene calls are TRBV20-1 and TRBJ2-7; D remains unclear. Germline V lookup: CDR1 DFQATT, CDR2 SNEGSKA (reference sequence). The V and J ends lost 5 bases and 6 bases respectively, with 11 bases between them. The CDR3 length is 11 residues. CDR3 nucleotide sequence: TGCAGTGCTTGGTCCCCCGGCGAGCAGTACTTC. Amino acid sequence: CSAWSPGEQYF.

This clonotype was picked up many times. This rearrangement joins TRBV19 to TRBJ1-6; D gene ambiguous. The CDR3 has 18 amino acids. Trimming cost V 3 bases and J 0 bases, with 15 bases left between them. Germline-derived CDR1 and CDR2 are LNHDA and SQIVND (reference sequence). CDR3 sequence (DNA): TGTGCCAGTAGTATGCGGCCGGCGGTGAGCTCCTATAATTCACCCCTCCACTTT. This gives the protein CASSMRPAVSSYNSPLHF.

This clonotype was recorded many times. Written as DNA, the CDR3 is TGTGCCAGTAGTATAGAACGGGACCTCAATCAGCCCCAGCATTTT. Its protein product is CASSIERDLNQPQHF. The J gene is TRBJ1-5, the V gene TRBV19; the D gene is possibly TRBD1 (5 bases). V was trimmed by 0 bases and J by 3 bases, leaving 9 bases between them. This CDR3 comprises 15 residues. Germline CDR1 reads LNHDA; CDR2 reads SQIVND (reference sequence).

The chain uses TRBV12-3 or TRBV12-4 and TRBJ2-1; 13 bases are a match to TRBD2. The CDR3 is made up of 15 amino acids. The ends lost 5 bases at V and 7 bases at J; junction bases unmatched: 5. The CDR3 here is CASSGLAGAGNEQFF. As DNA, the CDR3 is TGTGCCAGCAGTGGACTAGCGGGAGCTGGAAATGAGCAGTTCTTC.

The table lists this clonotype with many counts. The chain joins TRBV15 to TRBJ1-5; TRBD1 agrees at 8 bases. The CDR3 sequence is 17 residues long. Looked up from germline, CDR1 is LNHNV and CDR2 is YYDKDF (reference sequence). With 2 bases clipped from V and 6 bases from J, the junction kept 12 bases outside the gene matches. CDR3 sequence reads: CATSRPRTGSAIQPQHF. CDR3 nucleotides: TGTGCCACCAGCAGACCCAGGACAGGGTCCGCAATTCAGCCCCAGCATTTT.

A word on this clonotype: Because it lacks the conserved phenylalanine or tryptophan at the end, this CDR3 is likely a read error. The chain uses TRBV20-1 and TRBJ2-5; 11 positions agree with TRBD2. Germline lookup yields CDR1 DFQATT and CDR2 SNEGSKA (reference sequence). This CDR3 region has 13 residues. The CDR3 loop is CGAPVAGGETQYL. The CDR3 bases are TGCGGTGCCCCAGTAGCGGGAGGGGAGACCCAGTACTTG.

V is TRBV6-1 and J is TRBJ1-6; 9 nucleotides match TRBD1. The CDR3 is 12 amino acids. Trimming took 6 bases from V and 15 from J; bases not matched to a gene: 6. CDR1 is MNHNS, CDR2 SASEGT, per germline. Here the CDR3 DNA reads TGTGCCAGCAGCAAACAGGGGGCCTACCTCCACTTT. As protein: CASSKQGAYLHF.

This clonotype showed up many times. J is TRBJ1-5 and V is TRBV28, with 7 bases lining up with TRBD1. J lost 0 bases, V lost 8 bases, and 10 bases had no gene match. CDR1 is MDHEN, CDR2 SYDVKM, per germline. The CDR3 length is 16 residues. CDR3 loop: CASAHPGGGSNQPQHF. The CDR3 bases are TGTGCCAGCGCCCACCCAGGGGGTGGTAGCAATCAGCCCCAGCATTTT.

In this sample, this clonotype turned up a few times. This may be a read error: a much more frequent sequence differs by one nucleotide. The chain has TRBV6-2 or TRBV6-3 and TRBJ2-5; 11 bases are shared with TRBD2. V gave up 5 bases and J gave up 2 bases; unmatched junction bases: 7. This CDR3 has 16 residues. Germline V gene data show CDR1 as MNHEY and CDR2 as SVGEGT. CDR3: CASSQTSGTGQETQYF. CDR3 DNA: TGTGCCAGCAGTCAGACTAGCGGGACTGGACAAGAGACCCAGTACTTC.

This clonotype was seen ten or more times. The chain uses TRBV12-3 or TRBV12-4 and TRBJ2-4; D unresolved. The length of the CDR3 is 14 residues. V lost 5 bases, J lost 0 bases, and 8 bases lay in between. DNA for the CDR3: TGTGCCAGCAGTCGCAGTTTAGCCAAAAACATTCAGTACTTC. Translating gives CASSRSLAKNIQYF.

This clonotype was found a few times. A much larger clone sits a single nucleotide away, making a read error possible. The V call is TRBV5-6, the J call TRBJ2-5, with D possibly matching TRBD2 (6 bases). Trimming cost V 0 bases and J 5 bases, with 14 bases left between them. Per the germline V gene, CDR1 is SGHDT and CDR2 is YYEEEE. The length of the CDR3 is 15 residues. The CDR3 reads CASSLVSAGGETQYF. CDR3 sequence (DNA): TGTGCCAGCAGCTTGGTTTCGGCAGGAGGGGAGACCCAGTACTTC.

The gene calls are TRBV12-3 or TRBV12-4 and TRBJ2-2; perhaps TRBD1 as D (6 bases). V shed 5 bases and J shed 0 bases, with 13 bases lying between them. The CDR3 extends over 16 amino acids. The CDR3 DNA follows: TGTGCCAGCAGTCTATGGGACACTCCGAACACCGGGGAGCTGTTTTTT. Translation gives CASSLWDTPNTGELFF.

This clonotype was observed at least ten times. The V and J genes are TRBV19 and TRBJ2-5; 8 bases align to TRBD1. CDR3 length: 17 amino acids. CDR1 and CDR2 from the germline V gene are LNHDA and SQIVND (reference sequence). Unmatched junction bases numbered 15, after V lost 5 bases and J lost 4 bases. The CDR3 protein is CASSLSLQGALGETQYF. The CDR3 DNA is TGTGCCAGTAGTTTATCGCTCCAGGGGGCGCTGGGAGAGACCCAGTACTTC. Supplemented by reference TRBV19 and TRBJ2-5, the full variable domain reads DGGITQSPKYLFRKEGQNVTLSCEQNLNHDAMYWYRQDPGQGLRLIYYSQIVNDFQKGDIAEGYSVSREKKESFPLTVTSAQKNPTAFYLCASSLSLQGALGETQYFGPGTRLLVL.

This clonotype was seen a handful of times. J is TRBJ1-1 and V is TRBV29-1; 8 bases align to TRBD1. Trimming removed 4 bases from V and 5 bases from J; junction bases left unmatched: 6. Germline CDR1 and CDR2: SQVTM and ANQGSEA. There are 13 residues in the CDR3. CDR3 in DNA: TGCAGCGTTGGGGGGCAGGGGGCGACTGAAGCTTTCTTT. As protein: CSVGGQGATEAFF.

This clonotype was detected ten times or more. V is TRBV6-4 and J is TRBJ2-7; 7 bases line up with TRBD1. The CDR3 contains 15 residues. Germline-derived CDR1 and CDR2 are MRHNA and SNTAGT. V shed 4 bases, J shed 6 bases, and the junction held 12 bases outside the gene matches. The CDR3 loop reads CASSVPRGTEAEQYF. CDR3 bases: TGTGCCAGCAGTGTCCCCCGAGGGACAGAGGCCGAGCAGTACTTC.

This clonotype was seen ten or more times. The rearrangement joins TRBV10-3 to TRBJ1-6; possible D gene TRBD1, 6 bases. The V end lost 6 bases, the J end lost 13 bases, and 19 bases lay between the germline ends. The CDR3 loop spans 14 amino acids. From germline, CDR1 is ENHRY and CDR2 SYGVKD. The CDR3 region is CAIRDSSPLTPLHF. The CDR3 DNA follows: TGTGCCATCAGGGACAGTTCCCCCCTAACCCCCCTCCACTTT.

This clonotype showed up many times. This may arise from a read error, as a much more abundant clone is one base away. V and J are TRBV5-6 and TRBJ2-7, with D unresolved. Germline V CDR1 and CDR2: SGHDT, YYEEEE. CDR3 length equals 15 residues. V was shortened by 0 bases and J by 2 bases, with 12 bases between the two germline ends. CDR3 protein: CASSLARARAYEQYF. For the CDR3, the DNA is TGTGCCAGCAGCTTGGCAAGGGCGCGCGCCTACGAGCAGTACTTC. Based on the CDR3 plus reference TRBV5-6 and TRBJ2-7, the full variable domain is DAGVTQSPTHLIKTRGQQVTLRCSPKSGHDTVSWYQQALGQGPQFIFQYYEEEERQRGNFPDRFSGHQFPNYSSELNVNALLLGDSALYLCASSLARARAYEQYFGPGTRLTVT.